Listed here are 12 T cell receptor beta chains from one sample, sequenced in a study of OX40 agonist ivuxolimab in advanced cancers. Generated by immunoSEQ multiplex PCR, the TCRdb table keeps only in-frame clones and is missing some. The sample lists 35,000 to 40,000 clones, about 82% occurring once. Sequences were derived from CD4+ or CD8+ T cells sorted from blood, sampled in a trial of the OX40 agonist ivuxolimab. These receptors all stem from an adult with an advanced solid tumor such as melanoma, head and neck, liver or kidney cancer.

V is TRBV10-3 and J is TRBJ2-3; D not certain. CDR3 length equals 14 residues. The V gene lost 2 bases and the J gene lost 1 base, with 7 bases spanning the gap. Germline V gene lookup returns CDR1 ENHRY and CDR2 SYGVKD. CDR3 in amino acids: CAISEMAGTDTQYF. CDR3 DNA sequence: TGTGCCATCAGTGAGATGGCTGGCACAGATACGCAGTATTTT.

This clone appeared many times. This chain connects TRBV2 to TRBJ1-2; 8 nucleotides line up with TRBD1. The germline V gene has CDR1 SNHLY and CDR2 FYNNEI. This CDR3 comprises 14 residues. Trimming cost V 3 bases and J 3 bases; bases outside gene matches: 3. CDR3 sequence (DNA): TGTGCCAGCAGTGAGGACAGGGTCGACTATGGCTACACCTTC. Translation: CASSEDRVDYGYTF.

V and J are TRBV5-1 and TRBJ2-7; the D gene is possibly TRBD2 (6 bases). Germline V gene sequence: CDR1 SGHRS, CDR2 YFSETQ. V was clipped by 2 bases and J by 1 base, with 13 bases between them. The CDR3 is made up of 15 amino acids. CDR3 sequence (DNA): TGCGCCAGCAGCTTTTCAGGTGGAGGGTCCTACGAGCAGTACTTC. It is translated as CASSFSGGGSYEQYF.

The V gene is TRBV5-1, the J gene TRBJ2-5; TRBD2 might be the D (5 bases). The J call may be in error: the DNA end matches TRBJ2-7 better. Germline V lookup: CDR1 SGHRS, CDR2 YFSETQ. The CDR3 spans 17 residues. The CDR3 region is CASSLPAKGANTYEQYF. CDR3 DNA sequence: TGCGCCAGCAGCTTGCCGGCGAAGGGAGCCAACACTTACGAGCAGTACTTC.

The chain couples TRBV7-2 to TRBJ2-5; 15 bases fit TRBD2. Germline trimming cut 5 bases from V and 5 bases from J; bases unmatched to any gene: 12. This CDR3 is built from 18 residues. The germline CDR1 and CDR2 sequences are SGHTA and FQGNSA. The CDR3 is CASSPWTSGGAAGETQYF. CDR3 in DNA: TGTGCCAGCAGCCCTTGGACTAGCGGGGGGGCTGCGGGGGAGACCCAGTACTTC.

The chain uses TRBV6-6 and TRBJ1-2; TRBD1 aligns across 9 bases. V lost 1 base to trimming and J lost 4 bases; unmatched junction nucleotides: 4. CDR1 is MNHNY and CDR2 is SVGAGI in the germline V gene (reference sequence). The CDR3 loop spans 15 amino acids. The CDR3 bases are TGTGCCAGCAGTTACTTGACAGGGGGAAGCTATGGCTACACCTTC. Its translation is CASSYLTGGSYGYTF.

The V gene is TRBV30, the J gene TRBJ2-5; D remains unclear. Trimming took off 5 bases at V and 2 bases at J, with 9 bases between the two ends. The CDR3 is 12 residues long. Germline values: CDR1 GTSNPN, CDR2 SVGIG (reference sequence). In DNA form, the CDR3 reads TGTGCCTGGTTCCGACAACAAGAGACCCAGTACTTC. This encodes CAWFRQQETQYF.

The chain employs TRBV10-2 and TRBJ2-1; 7 bases match TRBD1. Germline CDR1 is WSHSY and CDR2 is SAAADI. The trim removed 7 bases at V and 2 bases at J, leaving 17 bases unmatched. The CDR3 consists of 18 residues. CDR3: CASTPSLTGQGPYNEQFF. The CDR3 DNA sequence: TGCGCCAGCACTCCCAGCCTGACAGGGCAAGGCCCCTACAATGAGCAGTTCTTC.

The rearrangement uses TRBV7-3 and TRBJ1-2, with D unresolved. Germline assignment: CDR1 SGHTA and CDR2 FQGTGA. The CDR3 extends over 13 amino acids. Trimming shortened V by 0 bases and J by 8 bases, and 10 bases separated the two germline ends. The CDR3 spells CASSLTGASGYTF. CDR3 nucleotides: TGTGCCAGCAGCTTAACCGGAGCATCCGGCTACACCTTC.

This rearrangement joins TRBV7-9 to TRBJ2-2; D remains ambiguous. The V end lost 1 base, the J end lost 6 bases, and 6 bases lay between the germline ends. Germline V gene sequence: CDR1 SEHNR, CDR2 FQNEAQ (reference sequence). The CDR3 contains 13 residues. The CDR3, as DNA: TGTGCCAGCAGCTTAGGTTGGGCCGGGGAGCTGTTTTTT. This translates into CASSLGWAGELFF.

The J gene is TRBJ2-2, the V gene TRBV7-2; 7 bases are a match to TRBD2. Looked up from germline, CDR1 is SGHTA and CDR2 is FQGNSA. V was pared by 5 bases and J by 8 bases, with 17 bases of the junction left unmatched. This CDR3 is built from 17 residues. CDR3 coding DNA: TGTGCCAGCAGCCCCGCCGGGGCGGGAGCCAAACGGGGGGAGCTGTTTTTT. This gives the protein CASSPAGAGAKRGELFF.

The rearrangement joins TRBV11-2 to TRBJ2-2, with no clear D. V was trimmed by 4 bases and J by 4 bases, leaving 10 bases between them. The CDR3 totals 14 residues. The germline CDR1 and CDR2 sequences are SGHAT and FQNNGV. The CDR3 region is CASSSTRATGELFF. The CDR3 nucleotides are TGTGCCAGCAGCTCCACCCGGGCCACCGGGGAGCTGTTTTTT.